The clone carrying this T cell receptor (beta chain) was counted only a few times. The antigen is not known. Germline-derived CDR1 and CDR2 are LNHDA and SQIVND (reference sequence). The CDR3 runs 14 residues. Trimming left V 4 bases short and J 4 bases short, with 10 bases between. The sample originates from a study of T cells after yellow fever vaccination. Template switching with 5'RACE generated the TCR cDNA and added a universal primer site and UMIs. Each CDR3 protein gets one entry after TCRdb re-called the 5' RACE reads with MiXCR. This sample has approximately 550,000 distinct CDR3 sequences; about 19% occur once, and the top ten carry approximately 15%. Study results and limitations: The secondary response peaked faster, at day 5 versus 15, but was weaker. The CD4 and CD8 compartments had a small share of their clonotypes in common. Boosting was followed by the reappearance of most primary-vaccination clones (approximately 95% CD4, around 90% CD8).

The sequence was collected from a man aged 25 to 45 who received the YFV17D yellow fever vaccine. This sequence joins TRBV19 and TRBJ1-4; D might be TRBD1 (6 bases). The sequencing here drew on PBMCs, taken 15 days after the yellow fever booster vaccination. DNA for the CDR3: TGTGCCAGTAGTACCTGGACAGTTAATGAAAAACTGTTTTTT. The encoded protein is CASSTWTVNEKLFF.